The rows below give T cell receptor beta chains drawn from one sample of a study of T cell changes during pregnancy in multiple sclerosis. The method was immunoSEQ multiplex PCR; TCRdb's version includes in-frame clones alone and lacks a portion of them. The table shows more than 45,000 clones, with around 94% occurring only once. The input for sequencing was CD4+ T cells from peripheral blood mononuclear cells, taken in the second trimester of pregnancy. These receptors all come from a female donor in good health, enrolled as a control in a pregnancy study. The conserved cysteine and the conserved F or W are not part of the CDR3 here.

>13|TRBV6-1
ASSEALRDRGEAF
>13|TRBV27
ASSSKQGGSYGYT
>12|TRBV4-1
ASGRSRGSDTQY
>19|TRBV4-2
ASSQEAGTSGRLRVYNEQF
>13|TRBV5-4
ASSRGDSSYNEQF
>12|TRBV6-1
AEGAGPSTDTQY
>14|TRBV5-8
ASSSQRVGLGETQY
>13|TRBV9
ASSSSLAGVYEQY
>11|TRBV7-2
ASSFSENTEAF
>13|TRBV15
ATSRDATVSEKLF
>10|TRBV1
TLAEERNEQF
>11|TRBV19
ASSAIAAETQY
>11|TRBV30
AWSPQTDQPQH
>15|TRBV5-1
ASTLGIVGSGVYEQY
>13|TRBV5-5
ASSSSGGLTYGYT
>12|TRBV2
ASSETQGTDTQY
>12|TRBV6-5
ASSSGRTGSGYT
>14|TRBV13
ASKEGGTGGIYEQY
>13|TRBV28
ASSLGQIAKNIQY
>12|TRBV6-6
ASTKGGAADTQY
>13|TRBV11-2
ASSPRQRNTGELF
>18|TRBV7-8
ASSLASRSAARFYNSPLH